One sample yielded the 19 T cell receptor beta chains listed below, sequenced in a study of cytomegalovirus exposure and HLA in healthy donors. The method was immunoSEQ multiplex PCR; TCRdb's version includes in-frame clones alone and lacks a portion of them. The sample lists fewer than 250,000 clones, about 86% occurring once. The sequenced material came from PBMCs. The receptors were sampled from a young man in good health and CMV-seronegative.

This chain links TRBV19 with TRBJ1-1; D may be TRBD1 (5 bases). Between the trimmed V and J ends, which lost 5 bases and 0 bases, there was a span of 7 bases. Germline lookup yields CDR1 LNHDA and CDR2 SQIVND (reference sequence). The CDR3 sequence is 13 residues long. CDR3 sequence reads: CASSAGLNTEAFF. The CDR3 DNA sequence: TGTGCCAGTAGTGCGGGACTGAACACTGAAGCTTTCTTT.

The V and J genes are TRBV6-1 and TRBJ1-1; D not certain. Deletions cut 1 base from V and 5 bases from J, with 11 bases between. The germline V gene has CDR1 MNHNS and CDR2 SASEGT. The CDR3 spans 14 residues. CDR3 in DNA: TGTGCCAGCAGTGAAGAGGCGGCGGGGACTGAAGCTTTCTTT. It encodes CASSEEAAGTEAFF.

The chain is built from TRBV30 and TRBJ1-2, with D maybe TRBD1 (5 bases). Trimming stripped 8 bases from V and 0 bases from J, with 13 bases between. This CDR3 spans 13 amino acids. Germline-derived CDR1 and CDR2 are GTSNPN and SVGIG (reference sequence). Written as DNA, the CDR3 is TGTGCCAGGGGCAGAGCAGCTAACTATGGCTACACCTTC. Its translation is CARGRAANYGYTF. Full variable domain (missing parts from reference TRBV30 and TRBJ1-2): SQTIHQWPATLVQPVGSPLSLECTVEGTSNPNLYWYRQAAGRGLQLLFYSVGIGQISSEVPQNLSASRPQDRQFILSSKKLLLSDSGFYLCARGRAANYGYTFGSGTRLTVV.

The chain recombines TRBV4-3 with TRBJ2-3; TRBD1 agrees at 8 bases. The length of the CDR3 is 17 residues. Germline V lookup: CDR1 LGHNA, CDR2 YSLEER. Losses at the gene ends were 0 bases for V and 2 bases for J; bases not matched to a gene: 7. As DNA, the CDR3 is TGCGCCAGCAGCCAAGAGACCGGGACAGGACACACAGATACGCAGTATTTT. This gives the protein CASSQETGTGHTDTQYF.

Many counts were recorded for this clone. This sequence joins TRBV6-5 and TRBJ1-5; the match to TRBD1 covers 7 bases. J gave up 4 bases and V 5 bases, and 5 bases lay outside the gene matches. Germline assignment: CDR1 MNHEY and CDR2 SVGAGI. CDR3 length: 14 residues. The CDR3 sequence is CASSARQGNQPQHF. The CDR3 region has the DNA TGTGCCAGCAGTGCCCGACAGGGTAATCAGCCCCAGCATTTT.

This clone was seen a single time. The chain employs TRBV15 and TRBJ1-2; D unresolved. Trimming pared 8 bases from V and 6 bases from J, leaving 16 bases between. The CDR3 spans 13 residues. Germline CDR1 reads LNHNV; CDR2 reads YYDKDF (reference sequence). The CDR3 reads CATQDLQSDGYTF. The CDR3 nucleotides read TGTGCCACCCAGGACTTACAATCGGATGGCTACACCTTC. The variable domain in full, with the rest retrieved from reference TRBV15 and TRBJ1-2, is DAMVIQNPRYQVTQFGKPVTLSCSQTLNHNVMYWYQQKSSQAPKLLFHYYDKDFNNEADTPDNFQSRRPNTSFCFLDIRSPGLGDTAMYLCATQDLQSDGYTFGSGTRLTVV.

The CDR3 sequence is CASTITYRDGYTF. CDR3 bases: TGTGCCAGCACCATCACCTACAGGGATGGCTACACCTTC. This chain joins TRBV2 and TRBJ1-2; D possibly corresponds to TRBD1 (6 bases). Trimming took 7 bases from V and 6 from J, leaving 15 bases between them. The CDR3 runs to 13 residues. Germline CDR1 and CDR2: SNHLY and FYNNEI.

The chain is built from TRBV27 and TRBJ1-5; D possibly corresponds to TRBD1 (6 bases). Per the germline V gene, CDR1 is MNHEY and CDR2 is SMNVEV (reference sequence). The CDR3 spans 15 residues. Deletions cut 5 bases from V and 5 bases from J, with 16 bases between. This CDR3 reads CASSTRGAGDQPQHF. In DNA, the CDR3 is TGTGCCAGCAGTACCCGGGGGGCTGGGGATCAGCCCCAGCATTTT.

CDR3 sequence: CASSQWGSGGDTGELFF. The CDR3 DNA sequence: TGCGCCAGCAGCCAATGGGGGAGCGGGGGAGACACCGGGGAGCTGTTTTTT. The genes are TRBV4-1 and TRBJ2-2; 8 bases map to TRBD2. Germline assignment: CDR1 MGHRA and CDR2 YSYEKL. The CDR3 sequence is 17 residues long. The V gene end was trimmed by 2 bases and the J gene end by 3 bases; junction bases not matched to a gene: 8.

V is TRBV7-9 and J is TRBJ1-4; D perhaps matches TRBD1 (5 bases). This CDR3 contains 13 residues. The V end lost 6 bases, the J end lost 12 bases, and 17 bases lay between the germline ends. The germline CDR1 and CDR2 sequences are SEHNR and FQNEAQ (reference sequence). CDR3 loop: CASSRGGPEELFF. The CDR3 DNA follows: TGTGCCAGCAGTCGCGGGGGACCCGAAGAACTGTTTTTT.

This chain links TRBV4-1 with TRBJ2-7; 11 nucleotides match TRBD2. Trimming removed 1 base from V and 4 bases from J; junction bases left unmatched: 3. There are 15 residues in the CDR3. The germline V gene has CDR1 MGHRA and CDR2 YSYEKL. CDR3 loop: CASSQGRLAGYEQYF. The CDR3 bases are TGCGCCAGCAGCCAAGGTCGACTAGCGGGATACGAGCAGTACTTC.

This clone was recorded only once. The chain is built from TRBV29-1 and TRBJ1-5; D unclear. Per germline, CDR1 SQVTM and CDR2 ANQGSEA. Trimming took off 3 bases at V and 5 bases at J, with 5 bases between the two ends. There are 11 residues in the CDR3. CDR3 loop: CSVDLHQPQHF. DNA of the CDR3: TGCAGCGTTGACCTTCATCAGCCCCAGCATTTT.

The rearrangement uses TRBV18 and TRBJ2-2; D gene uncertain. Between the trimmed V and J ends, which lost 1 base and 0 bases, there was a span of 9 bases. Germline V gene data show CDR1 as KGHSH and CDR2 as LQKENI. This CDR3 spans 16 amino acids. CDR3 coding DNA: TGTGCCAGCTCACCACAGAGGTTAGCGAACACCGGGGAGCTGTTTTTT. This codes for CASSPQRLANTGELFF. The whole variable domain, filled in from reference TRBV18 and TRBJ2-2, reads NAGVMQNPRHLVRRRGQEARLRCSPMKGHSHVYWYRQLPEEGLKFMVYLQKENIIDESGMPKERFSAEFPKEGPSILRIQQVVRGDSAAYFCASSPQRLANTGELFFGEGSRLTVL.

The chain couples TRBV14 to TRBJ2-5, with 8 bases lining up with TRBD2. The CDR3 contains 15 residues. The V and J ends lost 6 bases and 3 bases, in that order; junction bases with no gene match: 9. The germline V gene has CDR1 SGHDN and CDR2 FVKESK. The CDR3 sequence is CASSPTGTREETQYF. Here the CDR3 DNA reads TGTGCCAGCAGTCCTACCGGGACTAGAGAAGAGACCCAGTACTTC.

The chain joins TRBV2 to TRBJ1-4; the D gene is possibly TRBD1 (5 bases). The CDR3 loop spans 15 amino acids. Per germline, CDR1 SNHLY and CDR2 FYNNEI. The V end lost 7 bases, the J end lost 0 bases, and 12 bases lay between the germline ends. CDR3 DNA sequence: TGTGCCAGCACTATGACAGATGCAACTAATGAAAAACTGTTTTTT. Its translation: CASTMTDATNEKLFF.

The chain uses TRBV29-1 and TRBJ2-3; 8 bases align to TRBD2. The ends lost 4 bases at V and 0 bases at J; junction bases unmatched: 18. There are 19 residues in the CDR3. The germline CDR1 and CDR2 sequences are SQVTM and ANQGSEA. CDR3 protein: CSVVGASGSRGVSTDTQYF. In DNA form, the CDR3 reads TGCAGCGTTGTGGGGGCCAGCGGGAGTAGAGGAGTTAGCACAGATACGCAGTATTTT.

The CDR3 DNA reads TGTGCCAGCAGCTTAGGGGGGAGAGGTGAGCAGTTCTTC. It is translated as CASSLGGRGEQFF. The chain combines TRBV28 with TRBJ2-1; D possibly matches TRBD1 or TRBD2 (6 bases each). The CDR3 length is 13 residues. V was clipped by 6 bases and J by 9 bases, with 15 bases between them. The germline gives CDR1 MDHEN, CDR2 SYDVKM.

In this sample, this clone turned up a few times. V usage is TRBV10-3 and J usage is TRBJ2-7; D not resolved. This CDR3 is built from 13 residues. Germline V gene data show CDR1 as ENHRY and CDR2 as SYGVKD. Trimming stripped 0 bases from V and 6 bases from J, with 9 bases between. DNA of the CDR3: TGTGCCATCAGTGAGTCGACGGGTGGCGAGCAGTACTTC. It is translated as CAISESTGGEQYF.

The V call is TRBV28, the J call TRBJ2-5; 12 nucleotides line up with TRBD1. This CDR3 has 15 residues. V shed 4 bases, J shed 6 bases, and the junction held 6 bases outside the gene matches. CDR1 and CDR2 from the germline V gene are MDHEN and SYDVKM. This chain's CDR3 is CASSSRDRGLKTQYF. The CDR3 region has the DNA TGTGCCAGCAGTTCCCGGGACAGGGGGCTGAAGACCCAGTACTTC.